This TCR beta chain was identified in a study of blood T cell repertoires in COVID-19. The repertoire was sequenced with immunoSEQ multiplex PCR; TCRdb's copy has only in-frame clones and lacks some. The sample lists roughly 200,000 clones; about 85% were seen once. V lost 4 bases and J 2 bases, leaving 18 bases between the germline ends. The CDR3 consists of 16 residues. CDR1 and CDR2 (germline): SGHAT, FQNNGV. The rearrangement links TRBV11-2 to TRBJ2-7, with D tentatively TRBD2 (5 bases). The receptor was isolated from a woman between 25 and 40 years old with active or convalescent COVID-19. The sample was peripheral blood. The CDR3 protein is CASSSPRGRGPYEQYF. DNA of the CDR3: TGTGCCAGCAGCTCCCCTCGGGGAAGAGGCCCCTACGAGCAGTACTTC. Variable domain in full (rest from reference TRBV11-2 and TRBJ2-7): EAGVAQSPRYKIIEKRQSVAFWCNPISGHATLYWYQQILGQGPKLLIQFQNNGVVDDSQLPKDRFSAERLKGVDSTLKIQPAKLEDSAVYLCASSSPRGRGPYEQYFGPGTRLTVT.